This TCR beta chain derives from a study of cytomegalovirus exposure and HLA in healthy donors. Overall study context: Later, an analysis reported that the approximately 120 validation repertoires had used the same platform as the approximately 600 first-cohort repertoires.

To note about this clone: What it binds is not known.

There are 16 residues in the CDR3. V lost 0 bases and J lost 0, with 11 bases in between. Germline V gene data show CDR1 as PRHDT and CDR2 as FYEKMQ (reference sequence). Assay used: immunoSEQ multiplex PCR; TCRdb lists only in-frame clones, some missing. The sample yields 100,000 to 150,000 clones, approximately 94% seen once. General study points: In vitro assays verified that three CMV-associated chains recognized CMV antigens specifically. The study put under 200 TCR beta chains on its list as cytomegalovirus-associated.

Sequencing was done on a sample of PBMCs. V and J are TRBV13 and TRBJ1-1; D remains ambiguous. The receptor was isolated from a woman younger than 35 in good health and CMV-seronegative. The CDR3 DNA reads TGTGCCAGCAGCTTAGGCGGAGGAAGGTTGAACACTGAAGCTTTCTTT. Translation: CASSLGGGRLNTEAFF.